The 19 T cell receptor beta chains below were found in one sample sequenced in a study of blood T cell repertoires in COVID-19. Clones were sequenced by immunoSEQ multiplex PCR, and TCRdb holds only the in-frame ones, with some missing. The top ten clones hold roughly 0.8% of a sample with roughly 250,000 clones, roughly 91% of them seen once. Sample: peripheral blood. The receptor source for this set is a man younger than 45 with acute or convalescent COVID-19.

The chain uses TRBV29-1 and TRBJ1-2; perhaps TRBD1 as D (5 bases). V gave up 2 bases and J gave up 7 bases, with 20 bases separating them. CDR1 is SQVTM and CDR2 is ANQGSEA in the germline V gene. This CDR3 is 15 amino acids long. The CDR3 nucleotides are TGCAGCGTTGAATATGTCACAGGTCGAAATGTTGGCTACACCTTC. This sequence encodes CSVEYVTGRNVGYTF.

The chain carries TRBV25-1 and TRBJ2-7, with D tentatively TRBD1 (6 bases). Germline loops: CDR1 MGHDK, CDR2 SYGVNS. The CDR3 sequence is 14 residues long. Trimming took 4 bases from V and 8 from J, leaving 18 bases between them. As DNA, the CDR3 is TGTGCCAGCAGTGGAGAGGGGCCAGGGGAACAGCAGTACTTC. It yields the protein CASSGEGPGEQQYF.

The rearrangement uses TRBV15 and TRBJ2-3; no firm D call. CDR1 LNHNV and CDR2 YYDKDF come from the germline V gene (reference sequence). Trimming removed 1 base from V and 2 bases from J, with 16 bases in between. CDR3 length: 17 residues. CDR3 sequence: CATSRALRGVHTDTQYF. CDR3 in DNA: TGTGCCACCAGCAGAGCTTTACGCGGTGTGCACACAGATACGCAGTATTTT.

This chain uses TRBV7-8 with TRBJ2-5; 7 nucleotides align to TRBD2. With V trimmed by 3 bases and J by 4 bases, 5 bases remained unmatched. This CDR3 contains 14 residues. From germline, CDR1 is SGHVS and CDR2 FQNEAQ. CDR3 amino acids: CASSFLSGGETQYF. CDR3 nucleotide sequence: TGTGCCAGCAGCTTTTTATCGGGGGGAGAGACCCAGTACTTC.

The gene calls are TRBV27 and TRBJ2-7; D is ambiguous. The CDR3 loop spans 14 amino acids. Germline CDR1 MNHEY, CDR2 SMNVEV (reference sequence). The V gene lost 2 bases and the J gene lost 4 bases, with 12 bases spanning the gap. This CDR3 is CASSLRRQDYEQYF. CDR3 nucleotide sequence: TGTGCCAGCAGTTTACGTCGACAAGATTACGAGCAGTACTTC.

This chain joins TRBV29-1 and TRBJ2-2, with 7 bases matching TRBD1. The trim removed 2 bases at V and 5 bases at J, leaving 8 bases unmatched. CDR3 length: 15 residues. Germline values: CDR1 SQVTM, CDR2 ANQGSEA. The CDR3, as DNA: TGCAGCGTTGAACCGAGACAGGGCGGGACCGGGGAGCTGTTTTTT. Translated, it gives CSVEPRQGGTGELFF.

The J gene is TRBJ2-1, the V gene TRBV28; 11 nucleotides agree with TRBD2. With 5 bases clipped from V and 0 bases from J, the junction kept 12 bases outside the gene matches. The CDR3 spans 19 residues. Germline assignment: CDR1 MDHEN and CDR2 SYDVKM. The CDR3 DNA is TGTGCCAGCAGTCCTCTACGGACTAGCGGGTGGAGCTCCTACAATGAGCAGTTCTTC. Translated: CASSPLRTSGWSSYNEQFF.

The rearrangement links TRBV30 to TRBJ1-6; 8 bases fit TRBD1. Trimming cost V 2 bases and J 6 bases; bases outside gene matches: 6. Germline loops: CDR1 GTSNPN, CDR2 SVGIG (reference sequence). CDR3 length equals 15 residues. The CDR3 here is CAWSSTGASNSPLHF. The CDR3 DNA sequence: TGTGCCTGGAGTTCGACAGGGGCCTCTAATTCACCCCTCCACTTT.

J is TRBJ1-2 and V is TRBV9; 8 bases align to TRBD1. CDR1 SGDLS and CDR2 YYNGEE come from the germline V gene. Unmatched junction bases numbered 6, after V lost 4 bases and J lost 7 bases. There are 13 residues in the CDR3. CDR3 sequence: CASSPSGQGGYTF. CDR3 DNA sequence: TGTGCCAGCAGCCCGTCTGGACAGGGTGGCTACACCTTC.

The chain couples TRBV23-1 to TRBJ2-2; TRBD2 matches at 7 bases. TRBV23-1 is filed as an ORF, its function uncertain. The CDR3 runs to 14 residues. V dropped 3 bases and J dropped 6; count of bases not matched to a gene: 4. The CDR3 reads CASSHLRGAGELFF. CDR3 DNA: TGCGCCAGCAGTCACCTCCGGGGGGCCGGGGAGCTGTTTTTT.

This sequence joins TRBV27 and TRBJ2-2, with TRBD2 identical over 11 bases. V shed 3 bases, J shed 12 bases, and the junction held 9 bases outside the gene matches. CDR1 MNHEY and CDR2 SMNVEV come from the germline V gene (reference sequence). This CDR3 region has 15 residues. Here the CDR3 reads CASSFVGLAANQLFF. Written as DNA, the CDR3 is TGTGCCAGCAGTTTTGTGGGACTAGCGGCAAATCAGCTGTTTTTT.

This clone appeared a few times. The chain joins TRBV11-2 to TRBJ1-1; possibly TRBD1 for D (5 bases). V lost 0 bases, J lost 10 bases, and 12 bases lay in between. From germline, CDR1 is SGHAT and CDR2 FQNNGV. CDR3 length: 13 amino acids. CDR3: CASSLDLTGGAFF. CDR3 DNA: TGTGCCAGCAGCTTAGATCTAACCGGGGGAGCTTTCTTT.

The chain links TRBV11-2 to TRBJ2-7, with TRBD2 identical over 9 bases. The length of the CDR3 is 18 residues. From germline, CDR1 is SGHAT and CDR2 FQNNGV. The junction had 10 bases not matched to a gene; V was cut back by 1 base and J by 0 bases. DNA for the CDR3: TGTGCCAGCAGCTTAGTGCGGTCTAGCGGGGCGAGCTCCTACGAGCAGTACTTC. Its protein product is CASSLVRSSGASSYEQYF.

As to this clone: Other DNA sequences of this sample code for an identical CDR3. The chain has TRBV19 and TRBJ1-5, with 9 bases aligning to TRBD1. This CDR3 region has 14 residues. V shed 4 bases, J shed 4 bases, and the junction held 2 bases outside the gene matches. Germline V gives CDR1 LNHDA, CDR2 SQIVND (reference sequence). CDR3 amino acids: CASSTTGGNQPQHF. The CDR3 region has the DNA TGTGCCAGTAGTACGACAGGGGGGAATCAGCCCCAGCATTTT.

This clone has just one count. The J gene is TRBJ1-1, the V gene TRBV7-9; 9 bases line up with TRBD1. Germline CDR1 and CDR2: SEHNR and FQNEAQ (reference sequence). The CDR3 sequence is 15 residues long. With V trimmed by 5 bases and J by 3 bases, 7 bases remained unmatched. Here the CDR3 DNA reads TGTGCCAGCAGCCCCAGGGACAGGGTATACACTGAAGCTTTCTTT. Translating gives CASSPRDRVYTEAFF.

V is TRBV6-2 or TRBV6-3 and J is TRBJ2-7, with 8 bases that match TRBD2. This CDR3 has 14 amino acids. Germline V gene lookup returns CDR1 MNHEY and CDR2 SVGEGT. V lost 2 bases and J lost 5; bases outside the gene matches: 5. CDR3 DNA: TGTGCCAGCAGTTACCGAGGACTAGCCCACGAGCAGTACTTC. Protein sequence: CASSYRGLAHEQYF.

The chain is built from TRBV4-1 and TRBJ1-3; a weak D match, TRBD1 (6 bases). Looked up from germline, CDR1 is MGHRA and CDR2 is YSYEKL. The CDR3 spans 15 residues. V lost 5 bases and J 3 bases, leaving 14 bases between the germline ends. CDR3 bases: TGCGCCAGCAGCACTACACAGGGCCGTGGAAACACCATATATTTT. Translating it yields CASSTTQGRGNTIYF.

The chain recombines TRBV19 with TRBJ1-1; maybe TRBD1 (6 bases). CDR1 is LNHDA, CDR2 SQIVND, per germline (reference sequence). The V gene lost 9 bases and the J gene lost 1 base, with 18 bases spanning the gap. The CDR3 totals 15 residues. CDR3 sequence: CASAERPDRNTEAFF. The CDR3 region has the DNA TGTGCCAGCGCCGAGCGCCCGGACAGGAACACTGAAGCTTTCTTT. Combining the CDR3 with reference TRBV19 and TRBJ1-1 gives the whole variable domain DGGITQSPKYLFRKEGQNVTLSCEQNLNHDAMYWYRQDPGQGLRLIYYSQIVNDFQKGDIAEGYSVSREKKESFPLTVTSAQKNPTAFYLCASAERPDRNTEAFFGQGTRLTVV.

J is TRBJ2-1 and V is TRBV7-9; D is possibly TRBD1 (6 bases). From germline, CDR1 is SEHNR and CDR2 FQNEAQ (reference sequence). This CDR3 region has 14 residues. Trimming removed 2 bases from V and 9 bases from J, with 14 bases in between. The CDR3 DNA follows: TGTGCCAGCAGCTTAAGTGGGACACCCCCTGAGCAGTTCTTC. Protein sequence: CASSLSGTPPEQFF.